What follows are 4 T cell receptor beta chains derived from one specimen sequenced in a study of coeliac disease. Profiling relied on immunoSEQ multiplex PCR, and the TCRdb table lists in-frame clones only, not all of them. This table has more than 7,500 clones, around three fifths appearing once. Sequencing was carried out using intraepithelial lymphocytes from the gut. These TCRs come from a woman aged 55 to 70 with celiac disease.

By proportion, this clone is medium-sized. V and J are TRBV9 and TRBJ1-1; no clear D gene. This CDR3 spans 16 amino acids. Germline loops: CDR1 SGDLS, CDR2 YYNGEE. V lost 0 bases, J lost 0 bases, and 12 bases lay in between. The CDR3 coding sequence is TGTGCCAGCAGCGTAGATCGGGAGGGTATGAACACTGAAGCTTTCTTT. Its translation: CASSVDREGMNTEAFF. Drawing the rest from reference TRBV9 and TRBJ1-1, the complete variable domain is DSGVTQTPKHLITATGQRVTLRCSPRSGDLSVYWYQQSLDQGLQFLIQYYNGEERAKGNILERFSAQQFPDLHSELNLSSLELGDSALYFCASSVDREGMNTEAFFGQGTRLTVV.

The gene calls are TRBV5-4 and TRBJ2-1; D not certain. CDR3 length equals 12 residues. Germline loops: CDR1 SGHNT, CDR2 YYREEE (reference sequence). V was cut by 0 bases and J by 10 bases, with 8 bases left in between. DNA for the CDR3: TGTGCCAGCAGCTTGGACAACGTAGAGCAGTTCTTC. It codes for CASSLDNVEQFF.

By frequency in the sample, this clone is medium-sized. The chain carries TRBV5-4 and TRBJ1-4; tentative D call: TRBD1 (5 bases). CDR1 is SGHNT and CDR2 is YYREEE in the germline V gene (reference sequence). V shed 1 base and J shed 8 bases, with 18 bases lying between them. The CDR3 is 16 amino acids. The CDR3 protein is CASSLSYGRKGEKLFF. As DNA, the CDR3 is TGTGCCAGCAGCTTGTCATACGGACGAAAGGGGGAAAAACTGTTTTTT. The full variable domain, in which reference TRBV5-4 and TRBJ1-4 provide the parts outside the CDR3, is ETGVTQSPTHLIKTRGQQVTLRCSSQSGHNTVSWYQQALGQGPQFIFQYYREEENGRGNFPPRFSGLQFPNYSSELNVNALELDDSALYLCASSLSYGRKGEKLFFGSGTQLSVL.

In this sample, this clone turned up a few times. V and J are TRBV2 and TRBJ2-7, with D perhaps TRBD2 (5 bases). This CDR3 is built from 15 residues. Trimming took 2 bases from V and 2 from J, leaving 13 bases between them. Germline CDR1 and CDR2: SNHLY and FYNNEI. The CDR3, as DNA: TGTGCCAGCAGTGAACCTAGCATTAATACCTACGAGCAGTACTTC. Its protein is CASSEPSINTYEQYF.